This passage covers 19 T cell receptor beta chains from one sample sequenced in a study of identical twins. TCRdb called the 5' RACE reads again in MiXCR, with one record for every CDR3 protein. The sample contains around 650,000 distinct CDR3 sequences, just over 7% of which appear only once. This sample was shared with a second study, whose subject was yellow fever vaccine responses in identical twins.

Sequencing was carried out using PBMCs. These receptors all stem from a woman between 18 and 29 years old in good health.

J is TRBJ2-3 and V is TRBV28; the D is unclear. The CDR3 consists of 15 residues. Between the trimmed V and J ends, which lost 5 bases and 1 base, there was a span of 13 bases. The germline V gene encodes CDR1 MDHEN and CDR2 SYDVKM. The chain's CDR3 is CASSRRTSGTDTQYF. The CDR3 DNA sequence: TGTGCCAGCAGTCGAAGGACCTCGGGCACAGATACGCAGTATTTT.

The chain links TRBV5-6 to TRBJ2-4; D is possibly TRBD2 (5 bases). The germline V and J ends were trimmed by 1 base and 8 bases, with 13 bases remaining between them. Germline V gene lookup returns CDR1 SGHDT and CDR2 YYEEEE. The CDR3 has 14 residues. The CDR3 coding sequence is TGTGCCAGCAGCTTGATCGGAGGCGCGGACATTCAGTACTTC. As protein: CASSLIGGADIQYF.

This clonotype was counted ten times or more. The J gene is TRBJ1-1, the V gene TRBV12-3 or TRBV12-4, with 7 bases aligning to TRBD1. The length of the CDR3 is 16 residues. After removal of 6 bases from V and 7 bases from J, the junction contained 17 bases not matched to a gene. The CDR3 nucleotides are TGTGCCAGCAGCCGCGGGACAACAGGGGTCGTTGGTGAAGCTTTCTTT. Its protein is CASSRGTTGVVGEAFF.

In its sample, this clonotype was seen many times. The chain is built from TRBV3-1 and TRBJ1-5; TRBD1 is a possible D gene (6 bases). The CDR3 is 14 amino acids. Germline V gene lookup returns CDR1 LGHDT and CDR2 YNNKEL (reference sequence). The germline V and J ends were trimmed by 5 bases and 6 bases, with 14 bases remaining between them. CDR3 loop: CASSETGLGQPQHF. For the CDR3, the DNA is TGTGCCAGCAGCGAAACAGGGCTGGGTCAGCCCCAGCATTTT.

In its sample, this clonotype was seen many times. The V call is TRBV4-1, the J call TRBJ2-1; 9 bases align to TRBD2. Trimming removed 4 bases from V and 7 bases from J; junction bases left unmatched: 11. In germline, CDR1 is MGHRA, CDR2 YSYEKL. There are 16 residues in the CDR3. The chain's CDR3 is CASSLSLSGGLNEQFF. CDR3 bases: TGCGCCAGCAGCCTAAGTCTTAGCGGGGGACTTAATGAGCAGTTCTTC.

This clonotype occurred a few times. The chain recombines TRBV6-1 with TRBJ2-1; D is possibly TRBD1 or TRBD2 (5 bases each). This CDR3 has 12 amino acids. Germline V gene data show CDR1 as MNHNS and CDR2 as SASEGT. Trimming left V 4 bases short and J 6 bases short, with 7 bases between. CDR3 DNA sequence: TGTGCCAGCAGTGGGGACCCCAATGAGCAGTTCTTC. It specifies CASSGDPNEQFF.

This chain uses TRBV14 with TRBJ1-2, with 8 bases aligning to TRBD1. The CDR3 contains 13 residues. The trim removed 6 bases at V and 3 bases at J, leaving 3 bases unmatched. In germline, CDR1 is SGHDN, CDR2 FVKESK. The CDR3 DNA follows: TGTGCCAGCAGGCACAGGGGGGACTATGGCTACACCTTC. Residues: CASRHRGDYGYTF.

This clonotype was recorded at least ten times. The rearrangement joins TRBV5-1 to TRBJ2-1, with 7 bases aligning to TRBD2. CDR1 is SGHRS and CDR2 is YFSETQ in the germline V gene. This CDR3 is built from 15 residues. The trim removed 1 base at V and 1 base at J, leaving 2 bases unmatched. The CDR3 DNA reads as TGCGCCAGCAGCTTGCTAGCGGAATCCTACAATGAGCAGTTCTTC. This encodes CASSLLAESYNEQFF.

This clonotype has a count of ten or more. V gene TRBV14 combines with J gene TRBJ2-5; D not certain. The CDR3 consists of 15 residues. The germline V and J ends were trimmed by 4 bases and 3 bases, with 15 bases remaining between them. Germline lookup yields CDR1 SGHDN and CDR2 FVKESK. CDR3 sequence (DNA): TGTGCCAGCAGCCGCACGGGTGCTGTGGAAGAGACCCAGTACTTC. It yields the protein CASSRTGAVEETQYF.

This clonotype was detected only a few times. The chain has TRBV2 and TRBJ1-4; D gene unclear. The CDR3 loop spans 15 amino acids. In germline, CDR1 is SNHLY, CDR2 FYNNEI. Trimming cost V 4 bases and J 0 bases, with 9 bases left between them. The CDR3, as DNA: TGTGCCAGCAGTGCAGGTCGAGCAACTAATGAAAAACTGTTTTTT. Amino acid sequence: CASSAGRATNEKLFF. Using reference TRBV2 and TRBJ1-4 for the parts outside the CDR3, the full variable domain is EPEVTQTPSHQVTQMGQEVILRCVPISNHLYFYWYRQILGQKVEFLVSFYNNEISEKSEIFDDQFSVERPDGSNFTLKIRSTKLEDSAMYFCASSAGRATNEKLFFGSGTQLSVL.

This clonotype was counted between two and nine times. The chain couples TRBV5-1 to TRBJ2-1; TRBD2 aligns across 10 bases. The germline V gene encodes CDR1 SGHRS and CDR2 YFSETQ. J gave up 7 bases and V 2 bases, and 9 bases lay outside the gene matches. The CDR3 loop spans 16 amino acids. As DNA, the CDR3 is TGCGCCAGCAGCTTAATTCTAACTAGCGGGAAAAATGAGCAGTTCTTC. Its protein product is CASSLILTSGKNEQFF.

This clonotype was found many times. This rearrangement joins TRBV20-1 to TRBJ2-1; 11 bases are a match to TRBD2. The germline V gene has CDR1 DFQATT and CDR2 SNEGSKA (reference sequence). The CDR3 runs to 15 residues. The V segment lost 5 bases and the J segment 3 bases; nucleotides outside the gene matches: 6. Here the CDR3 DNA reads TGCAGTGCTTTCAAACTAGCGGGGGACTACAATGAGCAGTTCTTC. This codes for CSAFKLAGDYNEQFF.

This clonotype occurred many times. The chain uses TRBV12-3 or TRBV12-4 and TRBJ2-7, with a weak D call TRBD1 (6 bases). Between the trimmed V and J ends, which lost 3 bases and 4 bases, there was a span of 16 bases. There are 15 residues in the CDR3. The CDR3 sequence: CASSFGKGGAYEQYF. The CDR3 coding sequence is TGTGCCAGCAGTTTTGGTAAAGGGGGTGCGTACGAGCAGTACTTC.

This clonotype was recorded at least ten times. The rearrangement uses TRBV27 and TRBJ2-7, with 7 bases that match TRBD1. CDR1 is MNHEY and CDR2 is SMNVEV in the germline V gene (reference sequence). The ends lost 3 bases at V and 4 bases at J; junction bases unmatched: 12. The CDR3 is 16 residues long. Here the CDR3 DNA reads TGTGCCAGCAGTTTGTCTTTCCCAGGGGGTTCATACGAGCAGTACTTC. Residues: CASSLSFPGGSYEQYF.

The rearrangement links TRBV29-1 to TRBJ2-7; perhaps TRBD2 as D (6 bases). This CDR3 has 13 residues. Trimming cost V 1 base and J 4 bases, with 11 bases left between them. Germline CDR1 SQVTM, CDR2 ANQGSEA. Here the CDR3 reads CSVEGGLTYEQYF. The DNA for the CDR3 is TGCAGCGTTGAAGGGGGACTGACATACGAGCAGTACTTC.

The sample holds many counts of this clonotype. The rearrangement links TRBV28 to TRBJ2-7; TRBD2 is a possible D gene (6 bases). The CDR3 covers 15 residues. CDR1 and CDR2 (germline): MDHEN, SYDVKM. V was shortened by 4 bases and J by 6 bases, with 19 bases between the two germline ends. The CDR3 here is CASSSLGTWGGEQYF. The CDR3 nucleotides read TGTGCCAGCAGTTCCCTTGGGACTTGGGGTGGCGAGCAGTACTTC.

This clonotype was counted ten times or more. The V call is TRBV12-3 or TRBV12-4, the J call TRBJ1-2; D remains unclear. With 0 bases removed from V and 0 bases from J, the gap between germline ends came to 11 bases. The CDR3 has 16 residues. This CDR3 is CASSLARRIPNYGYTF. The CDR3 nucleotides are TGTGCCAGCAGTTTAGCGCGCCGGATACCTAACTATGGCTACACCTTC.

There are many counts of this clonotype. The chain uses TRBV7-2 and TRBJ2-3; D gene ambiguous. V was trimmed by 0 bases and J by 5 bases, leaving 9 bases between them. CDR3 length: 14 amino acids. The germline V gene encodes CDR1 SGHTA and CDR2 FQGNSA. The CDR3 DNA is TGTGCCAGCAGCTTAGCGCAACAGCTAGATACGCAGTATTTT. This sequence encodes CASSLAQQLDTQYF.

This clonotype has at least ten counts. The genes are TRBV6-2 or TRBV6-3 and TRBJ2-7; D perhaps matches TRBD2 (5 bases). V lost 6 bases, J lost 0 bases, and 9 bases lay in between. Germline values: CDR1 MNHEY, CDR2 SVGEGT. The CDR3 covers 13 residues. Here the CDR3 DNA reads TGTGCCAGCAGCAACGGGAACTCCTACGAGCAGTACTTC. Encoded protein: CASSNGNSYEQYF.